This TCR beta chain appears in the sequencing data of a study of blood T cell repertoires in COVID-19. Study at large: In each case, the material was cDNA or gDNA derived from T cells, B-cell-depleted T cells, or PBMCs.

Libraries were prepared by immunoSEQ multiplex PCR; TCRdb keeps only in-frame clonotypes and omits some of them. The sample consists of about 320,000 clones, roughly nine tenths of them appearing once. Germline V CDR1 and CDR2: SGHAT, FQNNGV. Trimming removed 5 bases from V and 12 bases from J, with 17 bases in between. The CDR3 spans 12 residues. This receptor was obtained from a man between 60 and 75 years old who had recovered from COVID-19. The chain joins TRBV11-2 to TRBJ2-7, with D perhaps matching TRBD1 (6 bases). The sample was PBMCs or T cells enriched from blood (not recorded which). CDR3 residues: CASSTTSGHRYF. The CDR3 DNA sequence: TGTGCCAGCAGCACCACCTCGGGACATCGGTACTTC.